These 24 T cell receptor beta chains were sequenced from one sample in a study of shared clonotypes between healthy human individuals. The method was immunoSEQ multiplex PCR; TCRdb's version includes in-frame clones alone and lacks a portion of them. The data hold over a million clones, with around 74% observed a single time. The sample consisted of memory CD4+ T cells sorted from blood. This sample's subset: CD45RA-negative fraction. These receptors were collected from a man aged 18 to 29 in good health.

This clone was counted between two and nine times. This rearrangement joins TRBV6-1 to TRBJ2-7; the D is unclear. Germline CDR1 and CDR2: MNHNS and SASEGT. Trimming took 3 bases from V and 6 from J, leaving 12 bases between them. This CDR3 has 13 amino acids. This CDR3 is CASSDHDLGEQYF. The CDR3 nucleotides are TGTGCCAGCAGTGACCACGATTTGGGCGAGCAGTACTTC.

CDR3 sequence reads: CASSTGTVNSIRYF. The CDR3 DNA is TGTGCCAGCAGCACCGGGACCGTCAACTCGATACGGTACTTC. The V gene is TRBV5-8, the J gene TRBJ2-7; D tentatively reads TRBD1 or TRBD2 (5 bases each). This CDR3 region has 14 residues. V shed 4 bases and J shed 12 bases, with 23 bases lying between them. Germline CDR1 and CDR2: SGHTS and YDEGEE.

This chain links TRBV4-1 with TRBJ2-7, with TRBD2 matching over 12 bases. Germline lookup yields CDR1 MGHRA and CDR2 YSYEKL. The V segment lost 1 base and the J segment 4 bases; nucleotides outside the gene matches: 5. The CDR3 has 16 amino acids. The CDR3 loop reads CASSQGLAGALYEQYF. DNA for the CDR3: TGCGCCAGCAGCCAAGGACTAGCGGGGGCCCTGTACGAGCAGTACTTC.

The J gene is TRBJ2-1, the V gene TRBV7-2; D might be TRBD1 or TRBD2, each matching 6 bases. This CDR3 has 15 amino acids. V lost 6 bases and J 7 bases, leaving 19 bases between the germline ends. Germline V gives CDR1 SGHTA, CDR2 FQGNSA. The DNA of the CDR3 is TGTGCCAGCAGGACCTTAGAGGGGGGATCGAATGAGCAGTTCTTC. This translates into CASRTLEGGSNEQFF.

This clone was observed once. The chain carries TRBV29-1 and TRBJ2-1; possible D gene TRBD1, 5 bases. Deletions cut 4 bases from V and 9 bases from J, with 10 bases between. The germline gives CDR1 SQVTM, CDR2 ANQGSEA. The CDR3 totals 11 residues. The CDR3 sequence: CSVARGGEQFF. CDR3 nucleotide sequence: TGCAGCGTTGCTAGGGGCGGTGAGCAGTTCTTC.

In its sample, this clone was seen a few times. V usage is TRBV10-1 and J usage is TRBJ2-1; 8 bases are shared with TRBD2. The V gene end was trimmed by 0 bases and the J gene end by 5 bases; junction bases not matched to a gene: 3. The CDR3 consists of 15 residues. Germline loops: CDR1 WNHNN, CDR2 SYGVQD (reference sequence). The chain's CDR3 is CASSESGAGDNEQFF. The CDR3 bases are TGCGCCAGCAGTGAGTCGGGAGCGGGGGACAATGAGCAGTTCTTC.

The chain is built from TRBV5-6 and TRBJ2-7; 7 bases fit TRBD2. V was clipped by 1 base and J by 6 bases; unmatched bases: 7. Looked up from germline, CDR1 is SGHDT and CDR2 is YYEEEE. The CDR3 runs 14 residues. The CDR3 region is CASSLPAGSVEQYF. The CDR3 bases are TGTGCCAGCAGCTTGCCAGCGGGATCGGTCGAGCAGTACTTC.

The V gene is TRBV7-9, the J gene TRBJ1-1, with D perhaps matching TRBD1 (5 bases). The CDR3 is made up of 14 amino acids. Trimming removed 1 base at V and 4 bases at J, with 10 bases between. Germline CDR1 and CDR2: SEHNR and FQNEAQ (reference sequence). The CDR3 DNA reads TGTGCCAGCAGCTTAGGCTGGGGCCCCACTGAAGCTTTCTTT. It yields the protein CASSLGWGPTEAFF. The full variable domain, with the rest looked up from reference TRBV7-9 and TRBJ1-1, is DTGVSQNPRHKITKRGQNVTFRCDPISEHNRLYWYRQTLGQGPEFLTYFQNEAQLEKSRLLSDRFSAERPKGSFSTLEIQRTEQGDSAMYLCASSLGWGPTEAFFGQGTRLTVV.

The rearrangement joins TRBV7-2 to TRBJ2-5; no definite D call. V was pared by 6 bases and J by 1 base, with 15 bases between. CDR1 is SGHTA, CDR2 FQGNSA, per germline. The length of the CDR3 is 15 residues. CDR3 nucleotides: TGTGCCAGCAGTCGTCAGTCGGCCAGCCAAGAGACCCAGTACTTC. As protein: CASSRQSASQETQYF.

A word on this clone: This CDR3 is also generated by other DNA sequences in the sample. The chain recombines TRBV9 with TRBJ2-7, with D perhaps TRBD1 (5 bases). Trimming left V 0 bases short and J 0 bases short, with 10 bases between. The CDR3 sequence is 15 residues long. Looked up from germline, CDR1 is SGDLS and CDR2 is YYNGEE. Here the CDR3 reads CASSVESGSSYEQYF. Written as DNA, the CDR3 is TGTGCCAGCAGCGTAGAATCAGGGTCCTCCTACGAGCAGTACTTC.

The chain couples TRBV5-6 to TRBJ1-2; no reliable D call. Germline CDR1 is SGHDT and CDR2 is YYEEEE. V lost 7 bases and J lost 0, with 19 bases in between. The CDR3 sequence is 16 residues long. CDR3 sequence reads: CASGQLTASTNYGYTF. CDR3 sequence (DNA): TGTGCCAGCGGCCAATTAACAGCCTCCACTAACTATGGCTACACCTTC.

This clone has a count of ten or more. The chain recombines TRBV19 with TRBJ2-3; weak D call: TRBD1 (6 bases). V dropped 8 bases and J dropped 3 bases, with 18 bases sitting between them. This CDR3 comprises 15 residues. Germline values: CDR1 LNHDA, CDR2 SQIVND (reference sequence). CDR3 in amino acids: CASSPLDSTTDTQYF. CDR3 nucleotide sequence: TGTGCCAGTTCCCCCCTGGACAGTACGACAGATACGCAGTATTTT.

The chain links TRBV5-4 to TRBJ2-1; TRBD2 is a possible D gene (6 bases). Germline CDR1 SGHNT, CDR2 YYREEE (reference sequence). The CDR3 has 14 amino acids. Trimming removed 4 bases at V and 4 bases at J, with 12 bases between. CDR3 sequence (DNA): TGTGCCAGCAGCCCCTCGGGGGAATACAATGAGCAGTTCTTC. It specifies CASSPSGEYNEQFF. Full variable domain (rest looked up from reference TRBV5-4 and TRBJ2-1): ETGVTQSPTHLIKTRGQQVTLRCSSQSGHNTVSWYQQALGQGPQFIFQYYREEENGRGNFPPRFSGLQFPNYSSELNVNALELDDSALYLCASSPSGEYNEQFFGPGTRLTVL.

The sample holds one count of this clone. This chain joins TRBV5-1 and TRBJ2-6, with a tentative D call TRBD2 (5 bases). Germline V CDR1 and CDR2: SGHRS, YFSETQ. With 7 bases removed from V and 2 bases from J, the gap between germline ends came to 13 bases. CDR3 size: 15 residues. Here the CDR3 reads CASAGGRTGANVLTF. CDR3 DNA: TGCGCCAGCGCGGGCGGCAGGACTGGGGCCAACGTCCTGACTTTC.

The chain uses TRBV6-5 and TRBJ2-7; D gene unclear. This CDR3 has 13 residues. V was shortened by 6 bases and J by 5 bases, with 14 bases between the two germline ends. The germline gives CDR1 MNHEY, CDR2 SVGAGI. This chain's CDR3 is CASRKGEVHEQYF. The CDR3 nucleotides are TGTGCCAGCAGGAAGGGTGAGGTCCACGAGCAGTACTTC.

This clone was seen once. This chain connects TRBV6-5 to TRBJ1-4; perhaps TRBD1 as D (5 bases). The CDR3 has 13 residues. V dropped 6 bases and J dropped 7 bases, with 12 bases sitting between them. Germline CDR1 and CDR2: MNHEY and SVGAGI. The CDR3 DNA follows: TGTGCCAGCAGGGAGGGACGGGTTGAAAAACTGTTTTTT. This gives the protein CASREGRVEKLFF.

The CDR3 DNA is TGTGCCAGCAGTGAATCCGCCAGGTCCGACCACGAGCAGTACTTC. It specifies CASSESARSDHEQYF. This sequence joins TRBV2 and TRBJ2-7; D gene unclear. Germline CDR1 is SNHLY and CDR2 is FYNNEI. V lost 2 bases to trimming and J lost 5 bases, with 16 bases between them. The CDR3 extends over 15 amino acids.

The CDR3 here is CASSVTGFLYGYTF. CDR3 DNA sequence: TGTGCCAGCAGCGTGACAGGGTTCCTCTATGGCTACACCTTC. The V and J genes are TRBV28 and TRBJ1-2, with 7 bases lining up with TRBD1. The V segment lost 6 bases and the J segment 4 bases; nucleotides outside the gene matches: 8. Germline assignment: CDR1 MDHEN and CDR2 SYDVKM. The CDR3 spans 14 residues.

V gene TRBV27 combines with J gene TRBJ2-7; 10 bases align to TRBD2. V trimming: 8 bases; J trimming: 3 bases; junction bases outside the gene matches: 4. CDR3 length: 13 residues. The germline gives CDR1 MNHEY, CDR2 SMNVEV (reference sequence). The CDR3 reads CASSLAGSYEQYF. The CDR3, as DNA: TGTGCCAGCTCACTAGCGGGGAGCTACGAGCAGTACTTC.

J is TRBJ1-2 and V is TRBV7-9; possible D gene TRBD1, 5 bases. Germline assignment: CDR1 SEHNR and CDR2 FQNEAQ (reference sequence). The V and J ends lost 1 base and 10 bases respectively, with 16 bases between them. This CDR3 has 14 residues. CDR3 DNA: TGTGCCAGCAGCTTAGGTAGTCTAAAAGGGGACTACACCTTC. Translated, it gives CASSLGSLKGDYTF. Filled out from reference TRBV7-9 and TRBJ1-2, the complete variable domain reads DTGVSQNPRHKITKRGQNVTFRCDPISEHNRLYWYRQTLGQGPEFLTYFQNEAQLEKSRLLSDRFSAERPKGSFSTLEIQRTEQGDSAMYLCASSLGSLKGDYTFGSGTRLTVV.

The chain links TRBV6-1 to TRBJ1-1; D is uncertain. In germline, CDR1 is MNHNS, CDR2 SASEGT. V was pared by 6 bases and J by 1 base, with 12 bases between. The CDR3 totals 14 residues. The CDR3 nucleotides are TGTGCCAGCAGGGGCGGAGCGGGGAACACTGAAGCTTTCTTT. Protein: CASRGGAGNTEAFF.

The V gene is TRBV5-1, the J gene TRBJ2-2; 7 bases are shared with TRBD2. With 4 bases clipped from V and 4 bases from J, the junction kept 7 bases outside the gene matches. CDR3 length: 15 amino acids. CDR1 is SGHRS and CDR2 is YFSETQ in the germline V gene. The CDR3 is CASSREAVPTGELFF. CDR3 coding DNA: TGCGCCAGCAGCCGGGAGGCGGTCCCCACCGGGGAGCTGTTTTTT. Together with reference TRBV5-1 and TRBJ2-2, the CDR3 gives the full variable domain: KAGVTQTPRYLIKTRGQQVTLSCSPISGHRSVSWYQQTPGQGLQFLFEYFSETQRNKGNFPGRFSGRQFSNSRSEMNVSTLELGDSALYLCASSREAVPTGELFFGEGSRLTVL.

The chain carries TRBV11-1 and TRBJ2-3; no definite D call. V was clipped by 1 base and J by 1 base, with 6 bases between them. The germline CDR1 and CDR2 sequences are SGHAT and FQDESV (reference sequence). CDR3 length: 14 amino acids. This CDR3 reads CASSLEWGTDTQYF. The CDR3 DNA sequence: TGTGCCAGCAGCTTAGAATGGGGCACAGATACGCAGTATTTT. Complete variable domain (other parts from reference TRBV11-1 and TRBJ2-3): EAEVAQSPRYKITEKSQAVAFWCDPISGHATLYWYRQILGQGPELLVQFQDESVVDDSQLPKDRFSAERLKGVDSTLKIQPAELGDSAMYLCASSLEWGTDTQYFGPGTRLTVL.

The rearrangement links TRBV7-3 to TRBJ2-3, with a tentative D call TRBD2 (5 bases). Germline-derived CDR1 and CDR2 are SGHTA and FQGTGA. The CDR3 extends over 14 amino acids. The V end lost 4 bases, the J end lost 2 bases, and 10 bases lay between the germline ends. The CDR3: CASSSGSFTDTQYF. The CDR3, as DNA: TGTGCCAGCAGCTCGGGGTCCTTCACAGATACGCAGTATTTT.